The clone carrying this T cell receptor (beta chain) was picked up a small number of times. This sample is part of a study of blood T cell repertoires in COVID-19. The data were produced by immunoSEQ multiplex PCR, yet TCRdb's version contains in-frame clones alone and is incomplete. The repertoire holds 62,000 or so clones, with just over 85% as singletons. The V gene's germline CDR1 is SEHNR and CDR2 FQNEAQ (reference sequence). The CDR3 is made up of 14 amino acids. V shed 5 bases and J 2 bases; nucleotides not matched to a gene: 5. The specimen sequenced was peripheral blood. V gene TRBV7-9 combines with J gene TRBJ2-5; 7 nucleotides align to TRBD1. The sequence was obtained from a human donor in a cohort sampled during active COVID-19. The chain's CDR3 is CASSRTGQQETQYF. Written as DNA, the CDR3 is TGTGCCAGCAGCCGAACGGGACAGCAAGAGACCCAGTACTTC.